What follows are 5 T cell receptor beta chains derived from one specimen sequenced in a study of CD8+CD57+ T cells in acquired aplastic anemia. Whoever was chosen for sequencing had shown CD8+CD57+ cell expansion by flow cytometry. Both TCR beta VDJ combination and CDR3 sequence profiling were carried out. Genomic DNA was the template for this profiling. Each CDR3 protein is one row after TCRdb ran MiXCR on the reads. The sample lists 150,000 or so distinct CDR3 sequences; 45% to 55% were seen once. Input material: sorted CD4+, CD8+, or CD8+CD57+ T cells (not recorded which) from PBMCs. These receptors were taken from a human donor with aplastic anemia.

This clonotype was observed at least ten times. The V and J genes are TRBV19 and TRBJ2-3; 10 positions match TRBD2. Germline values: CDR1 LNHDA, CDR2 SQIVND (reference sequence). Trimming removed 5 bases from V and 2 bases from J; junction bases left unmatched: 13. The CDR3 has 18 residues. In nucleotides, the CDR3 is TGTGCCAGTAGTTCGTTAGCGGGAGGCGGATCGGACACAGATACGCAGTATTTT. Translating gives CASSSLAGGGSDTDTQYF.

V and J are TRBV15 and TRBJ1-1; 9 bases are shared with TRBD1. J gave up 5 bases and V 2 bases, and 9 bases lay outside the gene matches. Germline CDR1 and CDR2: LNHNV and YYDKDF (reference sequence). The CDR3 consists of 16 residues. CDR3 sequence reads: CATSRPFPGQGTEAFF. Written as DNA, the CDR3 is TGTGCCACCAGCAGACCATTTCCGGGACAGGGAACTGAAGCTTTCTTT.

This clonotype has a count of ten or more. The chain has TRBV11-1 and TRBJ2-7, with 7 nucleotides matching TRBD1. This CDR3 contains 17 residues. The germline V gene has CDR1 SGHAT and CDR2 FQDESV (reference sequence). The J segment lost 0 bases and the V segment lost 5 bases, leaving 13 bases of the junction unmatched. The DNA of the CDR3 is TGTGCCAGCAGCGTTTCCGAGGACAGGTCAATCTCCTACGAGCAGTACTTC. Translation gives CASSVSEDRSISYEQYF.

In this sample, this clonotype turned up once. The chain combines TRBV20-1 with TRBJ2-7; 7 bases map to TRBD2. Per the germline V gene, CDR1 is DFQATT and CDR2 is SNEGSKA (reference sequence). The ends lost 0 bases at V and 2 bases at J; junction bases unmatched: 7. This CDR3 has 15 residues. The CDR3 region is CSARDQSSGTYEQYF. The CDR3 DNA reads as TGCAGTGCTAGAGATCAGTCTAGCGGAACCTACGAGCAGTACTTC.

With respect to this clonotype: This may be a read error: a much more frequent sequence differs by one nucleotide. This chain connects TRBV9 to TRBJ1-3; possibly TRBD1 for D (6 bases). The CDR3 covers 14 residues. Looked up from germline, CDR1 is SGDLS and CDR2 is YYNGEE. CDR3 bases: TGTGCCAGCAGCCCAGGACAGTCTGGAGACACCATATATTTT. Protein product: CASSPGQSGDTIYF.